Listed here is a single TCR beta chain. Its specific antigen is unknown. Per-base qualities were not stored, and no clone one base away is much larger. The trial excluded patients who had a history of autoimmune disease or were on systemic immunosuppression. Peripheral blood for TCR sequencing was collected from all dose cohorts at baseline, on cycle 4 day 1, and on cycle 7 day 1. The samples were taken from a phase I, first-in-human, multicenter, open-label dose-escalation trial of ivuxolimab. Adults with locally advanced or metastatic melanoma, renal cell, hepatocellular, or head and neck squamous cell carcinoma were enrolled in the trial. CD4+ and CD8+ T cells were sorted separately from peripheral blood before TCR sequencing. Genomic DNA was isolated from the sorted cells so that the TCRbeta CDR3 region could be sequenced. The immunoSEQ Assay was used for sequencing of TCRbeta CDR3 regions. TCRdb provides this immuneACCESS table in a form limited to in-frame rearrangements. Some clones are lacking; in checked studies, under half of them reflect an unresolved V gene, and why the rest are absent is not known. This sample lists approximately 75,000 clones; about 92% were detected once. The ten biggest clones cover about 0.4% of the sample.

This sample was included in a study of OX40 agonist ivuxolimab in advanced cancers. Broadly, across the study: Ivuxolimab was a fully human IgG2 agonistic monoclonal antibody targeting the costimulatory receptor OX40 (CD134). Intravenous ivuxolimab was administered to patients every 2 weeks at six dose levels: 0.01, 0.1, 0.3, 1.5, 3 and 10 mg/kg. Among the roughly 52 dose-escalation patients, about 20 had hepatocellular carcinoma, roughly 15 melanoma, 9 renal cell carcinoma and 9 head and neck cancer. Patients were allowed to have had prior anti-PD-1, anti-PD-L1 or anti-CTLA-4 therapy, and around 40% of the dose-escalation patients had previously received checkpoint inhibitors. The paper reports the monotherapy dose-escalation portion (N = 52 patients) of the phase I ivuxolimab trial. In the dose-escalation cohort, approximately 83% of patients were male, and the mean age was 60 years with a range of about 23 to 79. Partial responses occurred in three dose-escalation patients: two with cutaneous melanoma and one with hepatocellular carcinoma. Peripheral TCRbeta sequencing aimed to test whether ivuxolimab altered TCR sequence diversity and caused clonal T-cell expansion.

Broad study findings and their caveats: In the 0.1-3.0 mg/kg groups, partial responders were among the patients with the lowest normalized peripheral clonal expansion, particularly in CD8+ T cells. Which antigens the clonally expanded peripheral T cells were specific for was not determined. Low levels of normalized T-cell clonal expansion were also seen in some patients who did not respond. At doses of 0.1 to 3.0 mg/kg, clonal expansion of both CD4+ and CD8+ T cells in blood was seen between baseline and week 6. After ivuxolimab, CD8+ T cells had more expanded clones than CD4+ T cells on average.

V was cut back by 11 bases and J by 4 bases, leaving a gap of 11 bases between them. In the germline V gene, CDR1 corresponds to MGHDK and CDR2 to SYGVNS. Including the terminal cysteine and phenylalanine, the CDR3 comprises 12 residues. The sequence is cut down to CDR3 DNA, 36 bases in frame from base 1. Here the sequenced sample was CD4+ or CD8+ T cells sorted from blood, taken in a trial of the OX40 agonist ivuxolimab. The clonotype was recovered from an adult with an advanced solid tumor such as melanoma, head and neck, liver or kidney cancer. In this chain, TRBV25-1 is recombined with TRBJ1-4; the D gene cannot be resolved reliably. The CDR3 in this case is CAARSYNEKLFF. The DNA sequence follows: TGTGCCGCCAGGTCCTATAATGAAAAACTGTTTTTT.